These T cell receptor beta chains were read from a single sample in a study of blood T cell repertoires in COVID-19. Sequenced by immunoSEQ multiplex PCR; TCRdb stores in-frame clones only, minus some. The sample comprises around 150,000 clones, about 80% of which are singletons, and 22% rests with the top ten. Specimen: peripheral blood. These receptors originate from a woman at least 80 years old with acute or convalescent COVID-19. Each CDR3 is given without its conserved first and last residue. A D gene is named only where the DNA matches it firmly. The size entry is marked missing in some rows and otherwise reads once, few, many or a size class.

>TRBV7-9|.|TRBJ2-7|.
ASSRYPQGLTSYEQY
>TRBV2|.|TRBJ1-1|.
ASSEWYYTEAF
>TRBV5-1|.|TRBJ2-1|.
ASSLEPGVYNEQF
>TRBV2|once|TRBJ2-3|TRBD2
ASSEEGAGEVDTQY
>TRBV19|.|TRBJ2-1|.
ASSMVNGDYNEQF
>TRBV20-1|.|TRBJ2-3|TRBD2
SASLRAGFTDTQY
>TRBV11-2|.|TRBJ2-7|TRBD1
ASSLVSQGATEQY
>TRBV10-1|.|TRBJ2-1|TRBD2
ASSDLAGADEQF
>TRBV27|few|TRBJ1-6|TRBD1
ASSFDRGQDNSPLH
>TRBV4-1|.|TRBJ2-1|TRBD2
ASTPGLASKDEQF
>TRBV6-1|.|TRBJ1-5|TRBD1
ASSEALGGQGFNQPQH
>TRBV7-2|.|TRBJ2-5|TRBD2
ASSLPGLAGGETQY
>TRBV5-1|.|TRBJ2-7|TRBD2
ASSLIASGSEQY
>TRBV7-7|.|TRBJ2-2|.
ASSLGYPGELF
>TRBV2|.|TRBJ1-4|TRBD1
ASNTQGTNEKLF
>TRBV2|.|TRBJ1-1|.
ASSVRTEAF
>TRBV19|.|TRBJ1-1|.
ASSAQPTEAF
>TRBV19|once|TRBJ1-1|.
ASSVGRNTEAF
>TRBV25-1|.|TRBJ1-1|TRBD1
ASSDPQGPVSEAF
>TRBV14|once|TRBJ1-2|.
ASSQDFGAYGYT
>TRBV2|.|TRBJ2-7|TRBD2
ASRTGLAATYEQY
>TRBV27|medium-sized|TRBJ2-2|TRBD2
ASTGERGVPNTGELF
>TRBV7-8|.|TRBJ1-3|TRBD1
ASSPRTGTGNTIY
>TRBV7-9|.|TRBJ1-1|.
ASSSPGALEAF
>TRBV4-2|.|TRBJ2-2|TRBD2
ASSRRLADLPGELF
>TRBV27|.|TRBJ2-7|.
ASSLWGRTTYEQY
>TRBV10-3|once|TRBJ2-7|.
AISGYNGVSYEQY
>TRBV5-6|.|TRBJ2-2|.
ASHGARGDTGELF
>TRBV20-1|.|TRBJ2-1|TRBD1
SASWDRGGDEQF
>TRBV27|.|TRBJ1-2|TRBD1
ASRRDREPNYGYT
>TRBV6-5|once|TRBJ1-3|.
ASSYGDHSGNTIY
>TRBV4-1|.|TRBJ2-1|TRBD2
ASSQDPSGSSYNEQF
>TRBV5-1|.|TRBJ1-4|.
ASSLGPSAEKLF
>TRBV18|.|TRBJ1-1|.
ASSLDRLSGEAF
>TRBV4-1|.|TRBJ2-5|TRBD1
ASSQEAGGQETQY
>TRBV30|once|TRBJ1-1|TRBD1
AWGGQGKNTEAF
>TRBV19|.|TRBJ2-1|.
ASSGNGLGSNEQF
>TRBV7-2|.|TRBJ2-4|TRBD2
ASTPILAGGPLAKNIQY
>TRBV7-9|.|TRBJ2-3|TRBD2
ASTPGGDTQY
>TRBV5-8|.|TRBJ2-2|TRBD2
ASRKDIAGPGELF
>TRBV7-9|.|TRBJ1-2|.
ASSGLANYGYT
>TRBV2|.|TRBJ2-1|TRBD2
ASSTSGRNNEQF
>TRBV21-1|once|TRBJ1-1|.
ASSTTGIRVLNTEAF
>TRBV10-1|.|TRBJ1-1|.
ASSDRLEMNTEAF
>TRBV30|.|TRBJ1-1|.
AWSSDRYGNTEAF
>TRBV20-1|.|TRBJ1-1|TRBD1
SASTGTGVRTEAF
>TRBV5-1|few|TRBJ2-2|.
ASSRLAYTGELF
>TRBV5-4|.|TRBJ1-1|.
ASIRGGSAEAF
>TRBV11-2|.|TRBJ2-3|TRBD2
ASSLEVAGGADTQY
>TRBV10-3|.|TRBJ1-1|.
AIGFRDTEAF
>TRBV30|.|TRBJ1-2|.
AWSGGREDGYT
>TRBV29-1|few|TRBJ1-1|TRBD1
SVARDREYTEAF
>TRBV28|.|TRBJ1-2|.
ASTLWGDVGISYGYT
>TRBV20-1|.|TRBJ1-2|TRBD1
SASGQGANYNYGYT
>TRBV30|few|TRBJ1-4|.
AWSDDTIDEKLF
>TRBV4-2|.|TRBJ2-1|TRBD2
ASSQLMTSGGPNEQF
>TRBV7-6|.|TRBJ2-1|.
ASSPTARGRQF
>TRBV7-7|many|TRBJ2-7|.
ASSYRVDYEQY